This T cell receptor beta chain was identified during a study of response to subunit inactivated influenza vaccine. Study-level findings and limits: With each seasonal influenza vaccination, the authors suggested, few new T cells are recruited.

The CDR3 spans 17 residues. V lost 0 bases and J lost 7; bases outside the gene matches: 12. Germline V gene sequence: CDR1 SGHKS, CDR2 YYEKEE (reference sequence). TCRdb recomputed calls from the RT-PCR reads with MiXCR, one row per CDR3 protein. This table holds fewer than 350,000 distinct CDR3 sequences, 20% to 25% found once. This clonotype was seen a handful of times. The target antigen is unknown. Sequenced here: PBMCs from blood, sampled about 20 months after vaccination. The chain recombines TRBV5-5 with TRBJ1-2; 10 positions match TRBD1. This TCR derives from a man aged 45 to 75 who received an inactivated influenza vaccine. The chain's CDR3 is CASSLVTTGTGVSGYTF. CDR3 bases: TGTGCCAGCAGCTTGGTAACGACCGGGACAGGGGTCTCTGGCTACACCTTC.